This passage covers 10 T cell receptor beta chains from one sample sequenced in a study of CD8+CD57+ T cells in acquired aplastic anemia. All patients picked for sequencing had shown, by flow cytometry, an expansion of CD8+CD57+ cells. Genomic DNA was employed as the template in profiling TCR beta VDJ and CDR3. TCRdb recomputed calls from the reads with MiXCR, one row per CDR3 protein. This sample yields 120,000 or so distinct CDR3 sequences, of which 40% are seen a single time; over 2% belongs to the top ten. Sequencing input: sorted CD4+, CD8+, or CD8+CD57+ T cells (not recorded which) from PBMCs. Every receptor here comes from a human donor with aplastic anemia.

The J gene is TRBJ1-4, the V gene TRBV6-1, with D possibly TRBD1 on 5 matching bases. Germline loops: CDR1 MNHNS, CDR2 SASEGT. Trimming shortened V by 2 bases and J by 2 bases, and 9 bases separated the two germline ends. CDR3 length: 15 residues. The CDR3 protein is CASSEPGFTNEKLFF. For the CDR3, the DNA is TGTGCCAGCAGTGAACCAGGGTTTACTAATGAAAAACTGTTTTTT.

This clonotype came up a few times. This rearrangement joins TRBV4-1 to TRBJ1-5; TRBD1 is a possible D gene (5 bases). Germline CDR1 MGHRA, CDR2 YSYEKL. Trimming took off 1 base at V and 2 bases at J, with 12 bases between the two ends. This CDR3 is built from 16 residues. CDR3 sequence reads: CASSQVRGEGNQPQHF. The CDR3 DNA sequence: TGCGCCAGCAGCCAAGTGAGAGGGGAGGGCAATCAGCCCCAGCATTTT.

In its sample, this clonotype was seen many times. V gene TRBV19 combines with J gene TRBJ2-1; TRBD2 is a possible D gene (7 bases). Germline V gene data show CDR1 as LNHDA and CDR2 as SQIVND (reference sequence). V lost 4 bases, J lost 3 bases, and 22 bases lay in between. The CDR3 loop spans 18 amino acids. The CDR3 is CASSKTGRGGGDYNEQFF. The CDR3 bases are TGTGCCAGTAGTAAAACAGGCAGGGGAGGGGGGGACTACAATGAGCAGTTCTTC.

The J gene is TRBJ2-7, the V gene TRBV29-1, with TRBD2 matching over 7 bases. With V trimmed by 6 bases and J by 3 bases, 14 bases remained unmatched. The CDR3 totals 15 residues. Germline V CDR1 and CDR2: SQVTM, ANQGSEA. Here the CDR3 reads CSVARNYGGYYEQYF. CDR3 DNA sequence: TGCAGCGTCGCGAGAAATTACGGGGGGTACTACGAGCAGTACTTC.

In its sample, this clonotype was seen once. The chain joins TRBV19 to TRBJ1-2; 10 nucleotides line up with TRBD1. This CDR3 has 15 residues. The junction had 3 bases not matched to a gene; V was cut back by 3 bases and J by 2 bases. Looked up from germline, CDR1 is LNHDA and CDR2 is SQIVND (reference sequence). CDR3 nucleotide sequence: TGTGCCAGTAGTATTCCGGGACAGGGGAACTATGGCTACACCTTC. Amino acids: CASSIPGQGNYGYTF.

This clonotype has more than one count but fewer than ten. This chain links TRBV30 with TRBJ1-5; the match to TRBD1 covers 8 bases. This CDR3 spans 17 amino acids. J gave up 1 base and V 1 base, and 9 bases lay outside the gene matches. Germline CDR1 and CDR2: GTSNPN and SVGIG (reference sequence). The CDR3 DNA reads as TGTGCCTGGAGTGCTGGGACAGGTTCTGGAAGCAATCAGCCCCAGCATTTT. Protein: CAWSAGTGSGSNQPQHF.

The rearrangement joins TRBV7-2 to TRBJ2-7, with TRBD2 as a possible D gene (7 bases). The germline V gene has CDR1 SGHTA and CDR2 FQGNSA. The germline V and J ends were trimmed by 8 bases and 7 bases, with 24 bases remaining between them. The CDR3 has 15 residues. CDR3 sequence: CASSTRGGAYNEQYV. As DNA, the CDR3 is TGTGCCAGCTCCACCCGAGGGGGGGCCTACAATGAGCAGTACGTC.

This clonotype was seen at least ten times. This chain joins TRBV30 and TRBJ1-6; TRBD1 matches 7 bases. From germline, CDR1 is GTSNPN and CDR2 SVGIG (reference sequence). V shed 3 bases, J shed 5 bases, and the junction held 4 bases outside the gene matches. The CDR3 is made up of 14 amino acids. Here the CDR3 DNA reads TGTGCCTGGAGCCGGGACAGTAATAATTCACCCCTCCACTTT. Its translation: CAWSRDSNNSPLHF.

The V and J genes are TRBV20-1 and TRBJ1-6; 7 bases fit TRBD1. V lost 3 bases and J lost 6; bases outside the gene matches: 8. Per the germline V gene, CDR1 is DFQATT and CDR2 is SNEGSKA (reference sequence). This CDR3 region has 15 residues. The CDR3 spells CSASLTGEGNSPLHF. The CDR3 coding sequence is TGCAGTGCTAGCCTTACAGGGGAGGGTAATTCACCCCTCCACTTT.

The table lists this clonotype with many counts. The V call is TRBV30, the J call TRBJ1-2; tentatively, D is TRBD1 (6 bases). Germline lookup yields CDR1 GTSNPN and CDR2 SVGIG (reference sequence). The CDR3 contains 11 residues. Trimming left V 1 base short and J 10 bases short, with 10 bases between. The CDR3: CAWSATGLYTF. Written as DNA, the CDR3 is TGTGCCTGGAGTGCGACAGGCCTCTACACCTTC. Variable domain in full (rest from reference TRBV30 and TRBJ1-2): SQTIHQWPATLVQPVGSPLSLECTVEGTSNPNLYWYRQAAGRGLQLLFYSVGIGQISSEVPQNLSASRPQDRQFILSSKKLLLSDSGFYLCAWSATGLYTFGSGTRLTVV.